These T cell receptor beta chains were read from a single sample in a study of response to subunit inactivated influenza vaccine. MiXCR, run by TCRdb on the RT-PCR reads, gives a single entry per CDR3 protein. This table holds approximately 680,000 distinct CDR3 sequences, around 16% found once. The starting material was PBMCs from blood, obtained 11 to 12 days after vaccination. Receptors were obtained from a man aged 50 to 60 who received an inactivated influenza vaccine. Both conserved end residues are part of each CDR3. D genes are given only for firm matches. Expanded clones get a size class; other rows say once, few or many, or leave the size out.

>-|few|TRBV18|TRBJ2-7
TGTGCCAGCTCACCCTTGGAGGGGGAGCAGTACTTC
CASSPLEGEQYF
>-|many|TRBV7-9|TRBJ1-4
TGTGCCAGCAGTTGGTCAACTAATGAAAAACTGTTTTTT
CASSWSTNEKLFF
>-|few|TRBV12-3/TRBV12-4|TRBJ2-2
TGTGCCAGCACCTGGGGACTCCTAGTGAACACCGGGGAGCTGTTTTTT
CASTWGLLVNTGELFF
>-|-|TRBV5-1|TRBJ2-3
TGCGCCAGCTACCGGAGGACGGGAGATACGCAGTATTTT
CASYRRTGDTQYF
>-|few|TRBV12-3/TRBV12-4|TRBJ2-5
TGTGCCAGCAGCAACCCGTGGCAAGAGACCCAGTACTTC
CASSNPWQETQYF
>TRBD1|once|TRBV18|TRBJ2-1
TGTGCCAGCTCACCACAGGGGGCGATCCCTAATGAGCAGTTCTTC
CASSPQGAIPNEQFF
>TRBD1|many|TRBV11-2|TRBJ2-7
TGTGCCAGCAGCTTGGGACAGGGCAAATACGAGCAGTACTTC
CASSLGQGKYEQYF
>-|-|TRBV10-2|TRBJ2-7
TGCGCCAGCAGTGAGTCAGGGCGCGAGCAGTACTTC
CASSESGREQYF
>-|few|TRBV27|TRBJ2-7
TGTGCCAGCAGTTACCGACAGGCGTACGAGCAGTACTTC
CASSYRQAYEQYF
>-|-|TRBV7-9|TRBJ2-5
TGTGCCAGCAGCTTCCCAGGGACCTTAGGAGAGACCCAGTACTTC
CASSFPGTLGETQYF
>-|-|TRBV30|TRBJ1-1
TGTGCCTGGAGTGCCTCTCTGAACACTGAAGCTTTCTTT
CAWSASLNTEAFF
>TRBD1|few|TRBV5-5|TRBJ2-5
TGTGCCAGCAGTCCGACAGGGGGCTTTGTGGAGACCCAGTACTTC
CASSPTGGFVETQYF
>-|few|TRBV21-1|TRBJ2-1
TGTGCCAGCAGCACGAGGGACAGCCACAATGAGCAGTTCTTC
CASSTRDSHNEQFF
>TRBD1|few|TRBV7-2|TRBJ1-5
TGTGCCAGCAGCCCGAGGACAGGGCCCCAGCATTTT
CASSPRTGPQHF
>TRBD2|few|TRBV15|TRBJ2-1
TGTGCCACCAGCGGATCCGGGACTAGCATGAGCTCCTACAATGAGCAGTTCTTC
CATSGSGTSMSSYNEQFF
>-|few|TRBV7-8|TRBJ2-3
TGTGCCAGCAGCTTAATGGGACTCCTCACAGATACGCAGTATTTT
CASSLMGLLTDTQYF
>TRBD1|-|TRBV12-3/TRBV12-4|TRBJ1-2
TGTGCCAGCAGTTGGGACAGGGGATATGGCTACACCTTC
CASSWDRGYGYTF
>TRBD1|-|TRBV19|TRBJ2-7
TGTGCCAGTAGGGACAGGGGAAGCTCCTACGAGCAGTACTTC
CASRDRGSSYEQYF
>-|-|TRBV10-2|TRBJ2-5
TGCGCCAGCAGTGAGTTGAGAGTTCAAGAGACCCAGTACTTC
CASSELRVQETQYF
>TRBD1|few|TRBV5-5|TRBJ1-6
TGTGCCAGCAGCTTGGACGGGACAGCAAATTCACCCCTCCACTTT
CASSLDGTANSPLHF
>TRBD1|once|TRBV2|TRBJ2-7
TGTGCCAGCAGCCGGGACAGGGGGATCCCCTACGAGCAGTACTTC
CASSRDRGIPYEQYF
>TRBD2|-|TRBV10-3|TRBJ2-5
TGTGCCATCAGTGAATTAGCGGGGGTAGAGACCCAGTACTTC
CAISELAGVETQYF
>TRBD2|few|TRBV27|TRBJ2-7
TGTGCCAGCAGTCGTCTAGCGGGAGGAAGGTACGAGCAGTACTTC
CASSRLAGGRYEQYF
>TRBD1|-|TRBV12-3/TRBV12-4|TRBJ1-4
TGTGCCAGCAGAAACAACAGGGGAAAACTGTTTTTT
CASRNNRGKLFF
>-|-|TRBV2|TRBJ1-2
TGTGCCAGCAGTGAAGACAGGGACTACGGCTACACCTTC
CASSEDRDYGYTF